This T cell receptor (beta chain) was observed in a study of identifying expanded T cells in peripheral blood. Produced via immunoSEQ multiplex PCR; TCRdb's table is partial and in-frame only. Of under 150,000 clones in the sample, 80% to 90% were seen once. The V gene lost 3 bases and the J gene lost 5 bases, with 19 bases spanning the gap. CDR1 is MDHEN, CDR2 SYDVKM, per germline. The CDR3 runs to 16 residues. This sequence originates from a person aged 18-70 years in good health. The material sequenced was blood. The gene calls are TRBV28 and TRBJ2-5; D ambiguous. CDR3 loop: CASSFEDEASTETQYF. The CDR3, as DNA: TGTGCCAGCAGTTTTGAGGATGAGGCGAGCACGGAGACCCAGTACTTC.